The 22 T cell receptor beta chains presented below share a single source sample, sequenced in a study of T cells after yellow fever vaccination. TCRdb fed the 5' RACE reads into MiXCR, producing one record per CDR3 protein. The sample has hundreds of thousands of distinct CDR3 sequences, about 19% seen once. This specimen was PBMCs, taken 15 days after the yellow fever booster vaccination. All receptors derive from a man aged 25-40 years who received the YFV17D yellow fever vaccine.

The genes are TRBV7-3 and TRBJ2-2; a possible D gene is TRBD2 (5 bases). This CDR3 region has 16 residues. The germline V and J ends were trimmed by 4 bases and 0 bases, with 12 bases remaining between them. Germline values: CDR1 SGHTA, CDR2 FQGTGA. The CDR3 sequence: CASSSGVGSNTGELFF. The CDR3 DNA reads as TGTGCCAGCAGCTCCGGGGTGGGGTCGAACACCGGGGAGCTGTTTTTT.

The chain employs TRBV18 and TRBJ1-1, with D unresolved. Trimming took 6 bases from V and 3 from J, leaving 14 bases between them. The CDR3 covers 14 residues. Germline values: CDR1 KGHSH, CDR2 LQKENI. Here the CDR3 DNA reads TGTGCCAGCTCTTCACGAACGGGAGACACTGAAGCTTTCTTT. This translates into CASSSRTGDTEAFF.

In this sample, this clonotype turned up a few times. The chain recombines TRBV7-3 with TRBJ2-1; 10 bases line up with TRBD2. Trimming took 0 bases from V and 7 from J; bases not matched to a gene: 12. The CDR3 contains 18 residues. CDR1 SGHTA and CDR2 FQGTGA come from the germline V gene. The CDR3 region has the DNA TGTGCCAGCAGCTTAACCGGGCTAGCGGGAGCCCCGGGGAATGAGCAGTTCTTC. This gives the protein CASSLTGLAGAPGNEQFF.

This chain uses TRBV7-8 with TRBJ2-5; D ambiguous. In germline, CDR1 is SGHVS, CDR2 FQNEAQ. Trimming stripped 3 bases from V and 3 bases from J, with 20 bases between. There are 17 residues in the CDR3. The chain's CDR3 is CASSFYDGRQAKETQYF. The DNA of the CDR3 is TGTGCCAGCAGCTTCTACGACGGACGGCAGGCGAAAGAGACCCAGTACTTC.

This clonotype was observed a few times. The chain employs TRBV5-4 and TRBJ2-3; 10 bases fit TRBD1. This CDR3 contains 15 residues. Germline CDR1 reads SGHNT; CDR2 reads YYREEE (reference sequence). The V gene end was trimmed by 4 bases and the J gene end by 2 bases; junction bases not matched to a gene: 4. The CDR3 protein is CASSLGTGATDTQYF. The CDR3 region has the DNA TGTGCCAGCAGCCTCGGGACAGGGGCCACAGATACGCAGTATTTT.

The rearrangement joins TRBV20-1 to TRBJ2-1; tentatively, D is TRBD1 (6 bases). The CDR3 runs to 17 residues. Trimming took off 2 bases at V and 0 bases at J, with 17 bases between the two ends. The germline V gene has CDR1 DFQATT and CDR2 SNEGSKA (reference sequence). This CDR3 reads CSARLQGSRASYNEQFF. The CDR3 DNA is TGCAGTGCTAGACTTCAGGGGTCGAGGGCCTCCTACAATGAGCAGTTCTTC.

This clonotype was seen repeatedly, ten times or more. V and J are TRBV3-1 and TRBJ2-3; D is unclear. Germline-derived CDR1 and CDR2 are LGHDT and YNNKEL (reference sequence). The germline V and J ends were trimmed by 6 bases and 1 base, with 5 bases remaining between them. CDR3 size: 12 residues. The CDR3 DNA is TGTGCCAGCAGTCAGGGCACAGATACGCAGTATTTT. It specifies CASSQGTDTQYF.

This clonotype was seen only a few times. The CDR3 protein is CASSYSDISINQPQHF. Here the CDR3 DNA reads TGTGCCAGCAGTTACTCAGACATAAGTATTAATCAGCCCCAGCATTTT. V is TRBV6-5 and J is TRBJ1-5; D not certain. The V and J ends lost 0 bases and 4 bases respectively, with 13 bases between them. CDR1 is MNHEY and CDR2 is SVGAGI in the germline V gene. The CDR3 totals 16 residues.

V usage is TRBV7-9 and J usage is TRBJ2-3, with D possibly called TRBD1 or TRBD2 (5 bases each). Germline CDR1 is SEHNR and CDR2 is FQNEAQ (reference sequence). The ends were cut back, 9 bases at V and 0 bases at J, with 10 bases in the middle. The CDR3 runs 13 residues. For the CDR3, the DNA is TGTGCCAGAGGGACCCTGAGCACAGATACGCAGTATTTT. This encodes CARGTLSTDTQYF.

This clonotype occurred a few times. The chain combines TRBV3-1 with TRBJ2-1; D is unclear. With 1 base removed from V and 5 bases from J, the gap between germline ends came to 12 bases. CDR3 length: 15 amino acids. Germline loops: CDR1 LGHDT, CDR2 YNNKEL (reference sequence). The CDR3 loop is CASSQARISNNEQFF. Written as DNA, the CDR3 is TGTGCCAGCAGCCAAGCCCGCATCTCGAACAATGAGCAGTTCTTC.

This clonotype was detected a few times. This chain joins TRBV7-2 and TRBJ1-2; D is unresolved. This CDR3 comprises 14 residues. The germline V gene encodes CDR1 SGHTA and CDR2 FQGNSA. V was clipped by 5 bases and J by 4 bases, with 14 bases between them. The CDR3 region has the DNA TGTGCCAGCAGCACCTATCAGATACCCTATGGCTACACCTTC. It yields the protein CASSTYQIPYGYTF.

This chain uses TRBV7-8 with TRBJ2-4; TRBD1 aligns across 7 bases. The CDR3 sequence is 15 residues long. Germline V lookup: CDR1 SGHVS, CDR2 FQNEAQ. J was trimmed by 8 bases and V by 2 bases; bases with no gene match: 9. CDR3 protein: CASSLMGQRLDIQYF. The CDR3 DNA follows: TGTGCCAGCAGCTTAATGGGACAGAGATTGGACATTCAGTACTTC.

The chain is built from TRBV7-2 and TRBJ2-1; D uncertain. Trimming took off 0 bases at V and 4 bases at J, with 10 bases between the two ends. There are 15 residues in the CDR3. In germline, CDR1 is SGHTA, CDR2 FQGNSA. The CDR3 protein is CASSLAPTGYNEQFF. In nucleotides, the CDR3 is TGTGCCAGCAGCTTAGCGCCAACTGGATACAATGAGCAGTTCTTC. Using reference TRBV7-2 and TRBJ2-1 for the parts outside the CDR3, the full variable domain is GAGVSQSPSNKVTEKGKDVELRCDPISGHTALYWYRQSLGQGLEFLIYFQGNSAPDKSGLPSDRFSAERTGGSVSTLTIQRTQQEDSAVYLCASSLAPTGYNEQFFGPGTRLTVL.

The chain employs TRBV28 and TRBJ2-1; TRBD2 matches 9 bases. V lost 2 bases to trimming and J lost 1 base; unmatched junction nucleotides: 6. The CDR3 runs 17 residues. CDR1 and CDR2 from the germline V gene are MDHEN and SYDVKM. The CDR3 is CASSLGSGRGSYNEQFF. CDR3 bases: TGTGCCAGCAGTTTAGGTAGCGGGAGAGGGTCCTACAATGAGCAGTTCTTC.

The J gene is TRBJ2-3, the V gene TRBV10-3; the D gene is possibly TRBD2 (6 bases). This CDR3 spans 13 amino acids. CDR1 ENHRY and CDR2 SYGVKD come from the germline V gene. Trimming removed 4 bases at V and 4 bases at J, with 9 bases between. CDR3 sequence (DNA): TGTGCCATCAGTGTCGGGGGTTCAGATACGCAGTATTTT. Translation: CAISVGGSDTQYF.

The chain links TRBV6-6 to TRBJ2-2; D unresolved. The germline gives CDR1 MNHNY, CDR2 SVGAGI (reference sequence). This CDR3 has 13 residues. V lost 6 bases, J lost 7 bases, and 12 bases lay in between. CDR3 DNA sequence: TGTGCCAGCAGCCCTCGTGTCGACGGGGAGCTGTTTTTT. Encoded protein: CASSPRVDGELFF.

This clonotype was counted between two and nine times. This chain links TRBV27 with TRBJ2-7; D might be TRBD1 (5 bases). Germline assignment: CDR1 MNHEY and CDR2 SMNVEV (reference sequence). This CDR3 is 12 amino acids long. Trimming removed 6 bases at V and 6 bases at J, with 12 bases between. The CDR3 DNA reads TGTGCCAGCAGGAGGTCAGGGCGCGAGCAGTACTTC. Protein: CASRRSGREQYF.

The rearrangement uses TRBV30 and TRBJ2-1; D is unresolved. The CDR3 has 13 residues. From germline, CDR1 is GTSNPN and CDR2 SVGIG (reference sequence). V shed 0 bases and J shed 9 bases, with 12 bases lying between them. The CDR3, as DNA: TGTGCCTGGAGTGTAGGTAGAATGGGTGAGCAGTTCTTC. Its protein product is CAWSVGRMGEQFF. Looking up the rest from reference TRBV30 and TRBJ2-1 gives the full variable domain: SQTIHQWPATLVQPVGSPLSLECTVEGTSNPNLYWYRQAAGRGLQLLFYSVGIGQISSEVPQNLSASRPQDRQFILSSKKLLLSDSGFYLCAWSVGRMGEQFFGPGTRLTVL.

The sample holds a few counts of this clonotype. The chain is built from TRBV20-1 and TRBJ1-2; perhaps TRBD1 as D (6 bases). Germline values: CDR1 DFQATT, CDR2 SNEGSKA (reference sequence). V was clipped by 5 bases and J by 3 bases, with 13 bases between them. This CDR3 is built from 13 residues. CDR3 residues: CSAGHRVDYGYTF. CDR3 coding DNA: TGCAGTGCTGGGCACAGGGTCGACTATGGCTACACCTTC.

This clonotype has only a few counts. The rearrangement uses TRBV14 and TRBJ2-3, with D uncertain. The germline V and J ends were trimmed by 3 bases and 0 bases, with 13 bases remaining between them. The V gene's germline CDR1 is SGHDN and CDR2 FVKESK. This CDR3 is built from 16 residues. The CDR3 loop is CASSHAMDGSTDTQYF. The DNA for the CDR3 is TGTGCCAGCAGCCATGCAATGGACGGGAGCACAGATACGCAGTATTTT.

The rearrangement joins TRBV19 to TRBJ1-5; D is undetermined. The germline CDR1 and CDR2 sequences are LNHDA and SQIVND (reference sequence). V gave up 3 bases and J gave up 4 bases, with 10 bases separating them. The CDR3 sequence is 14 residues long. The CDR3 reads CASSMIGKNQPQHF. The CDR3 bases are TGTGCCAGTAGTATGATCGGGAAGAATCAGCCCCAGCATTTT.

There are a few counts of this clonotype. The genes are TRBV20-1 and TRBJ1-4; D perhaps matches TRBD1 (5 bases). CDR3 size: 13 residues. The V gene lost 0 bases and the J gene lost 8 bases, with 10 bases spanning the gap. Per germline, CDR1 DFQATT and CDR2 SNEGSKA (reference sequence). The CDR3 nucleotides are TGCAGTGCTAGAGACAGGGTGGTAGAAAAACTGTTTTTT. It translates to CSARDRVVEKLFF.